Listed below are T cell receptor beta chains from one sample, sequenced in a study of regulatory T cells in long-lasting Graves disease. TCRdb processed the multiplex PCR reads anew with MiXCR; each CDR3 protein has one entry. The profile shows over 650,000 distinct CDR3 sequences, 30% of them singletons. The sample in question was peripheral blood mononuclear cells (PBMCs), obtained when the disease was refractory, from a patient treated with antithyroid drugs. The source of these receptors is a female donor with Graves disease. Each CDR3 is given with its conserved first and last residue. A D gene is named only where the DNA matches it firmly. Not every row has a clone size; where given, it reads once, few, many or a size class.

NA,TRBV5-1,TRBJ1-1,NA,CASSPKGQPNSPDTEAFF,TGCGCCAGCAGCCCGAAAGGACAGCCCAATTCCCCGGACACTGAAGCTTTCTTT
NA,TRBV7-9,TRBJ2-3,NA,CASSLATSGGDTQYF,TGTGCCAGCAGCTTAGCGACTTCAGGAGGCGATACGCAGTATTTT
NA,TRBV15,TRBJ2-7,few,CATSSIPEVYEQYF,TGTGCCACCAGCAGTATACCCGAGGTGTACGAGCAGTACTTC
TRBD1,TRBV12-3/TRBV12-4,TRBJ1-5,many,CASSKDRRNQPQHF,TGTGCCAGCAGTAAGGACAGGCGGAATCAGCCCCAGCATTTT
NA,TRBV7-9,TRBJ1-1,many,CASSLVRTEAFF,TGTGCCAGCAGCTTAGTCCGGACTGAAGCTTTCTTT
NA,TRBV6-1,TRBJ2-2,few,CASSKLAMGTGELFF,TGTGCCAGCAGTAAACTAGCTATGGGGACCGGGGAGCTGTTTTTT
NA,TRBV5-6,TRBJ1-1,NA,CASQRGRLNTEAFF,TGTGCCAGCCAGCGGGGCAGACTGAACACTGAAGCTTTCTTT
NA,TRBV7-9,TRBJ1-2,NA,CASSLRRTGALGYTF,TGTGCCAGCAGCTTAAGAAGGACGGGGGCGCTTGGCTACACCTTC
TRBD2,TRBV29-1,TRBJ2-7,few,CSVGLAGVYEQYF,TGCAGCGTCGGACTAGCGGGAGTCTACGAGCAGTACTTC
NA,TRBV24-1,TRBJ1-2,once,CATSEWGWGKSGYTF,TGTGCCACCAGTGAGTGGGGTTGGGGGAAGTCTGGCTACACCTTC
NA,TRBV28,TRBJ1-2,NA,CASSLRTVALGGYTF,TGTGCCAGCAGTCTCAGGACAGTCGCACTGGGGGGCTACACCTTC
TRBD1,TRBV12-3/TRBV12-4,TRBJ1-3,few,CASTDRGLSGNTIYF,TGTGCCAGCACGGACAGGGGACTGTCTGGAAACACCATATATTTT
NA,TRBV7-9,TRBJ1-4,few,CASSLVIGQTYNEKLFF,TGTGCCAGCAGCTTAGTGATCGGACAGACTTATAATGAAAAACTGTTTTTT
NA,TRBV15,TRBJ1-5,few,CATSRELRNNQPQHF,TGTGCCACCAGCAGAGAATTAAGGAACAATCAGCCCCAGCATTTT
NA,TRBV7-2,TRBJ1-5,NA,CASSSMPDQPQHF,TGTGCCAGCAGCTCTATGCCAGACCAGCCCCAGCATTTT
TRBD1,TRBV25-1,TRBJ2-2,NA,CASMVQGAYGGELFF,TGTGCCAGCATGGTCCAGGGGGCTTACGGCGGGGAGCTGTTTTTT
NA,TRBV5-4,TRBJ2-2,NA,CASSPGPRNTGELFF,TGTGCCAGCAGCCCAGGACCGCGGAACACCGGGGAGCTGTTTTTT
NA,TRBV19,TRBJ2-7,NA,CASSPVAGAVHEQYF,TGTGCCAGTAGCCCTGTGGCGGGGGCTGTGCACGAGCAGTACTTC
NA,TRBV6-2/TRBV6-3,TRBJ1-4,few,CASSYLEDEKLFF,TGTGCCAGCAGTTATCTGGAGGATGAAAAACTGTTTTTT
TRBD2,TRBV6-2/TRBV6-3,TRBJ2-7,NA,CASSWTSGRSGEQYF,TGTGCCAGCAGTTGGACTAGCGGGAGATCGGGCGAGCAGTACTTC
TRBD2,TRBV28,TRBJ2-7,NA,CASSLAGGPMYEQYF,TGTGCCAGCAGTCTAGCGGGAGGGCCCATGTACGAGCAGTACTTC
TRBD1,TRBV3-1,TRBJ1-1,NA,CASSRGQGSFF,TGTGCCAGCAGCCGCGGACAGGGATCTTTCTTT
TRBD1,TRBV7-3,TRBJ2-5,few,CASSSGTDQETQYF,TGTGCCAGCAGCTCCGGGACAGACCAAGAGACCCAGTACTTC
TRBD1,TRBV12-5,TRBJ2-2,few,CASGPRTGTNTGELFF,TGTGCTAGTGGTCCCCGGACAGGGACGAACACCGGGGAGCTGTTTTTT
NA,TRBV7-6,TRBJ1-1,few,CASSQNRVYIGTEAFF,TGTGCCAGCAGTCAGAACAGGGTCTATATAGGCACTGAAGCTTTCTTT
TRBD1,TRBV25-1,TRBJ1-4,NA,CASSDLGQAREKLFF,TGTGCCAGCAGTGATCTTGGACAGGCCCGGGAAAAACTGTTTTTT
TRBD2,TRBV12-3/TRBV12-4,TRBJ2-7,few,CASSILAGASYEQYF,TGTGCCAGCAGCATCCTAGCGGGGGCCTCCTACGAGCAGTACTTC
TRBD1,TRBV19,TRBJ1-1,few,CASSITSGGGTEAFF,TGTGCCAGTAGTATAACCTCAGGGGGCGGCACTGAAGCTTTCTTT
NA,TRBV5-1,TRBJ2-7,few,CASSASRGTSYEQYF,TGCGCCAGCAGCGCGAGCCGGGGCACCTCCTACGAGCAGTACTTC
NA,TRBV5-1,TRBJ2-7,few,CASSPRPVGGAATYEQYF,TGCGCCAGCAGCCCCAGGCCGGTCGGGGGCGCGGCAACCTACGAGCAGTACTTC
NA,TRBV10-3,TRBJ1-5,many,CAISEDGGNQPQHF,TGTGCCATCAGTGAGGATGGGGGAAATCAGCCCCAGCATTTT
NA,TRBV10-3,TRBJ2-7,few,CAISLNTYEQYF,TGTGCCATCAGTCTTAACACCTACGAGCAGTACTTC
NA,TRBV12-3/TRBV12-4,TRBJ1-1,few,CATRGGYTEAFF,TGTGCCACACGGGGCGGATACACTGAAGCTTTCTTT
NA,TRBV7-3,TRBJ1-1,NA,CASSLGAGAGRAFF,TGTGCCAGCAGCTTAGGGGCGGGGGCAGGGCGAGCTTTCTTT
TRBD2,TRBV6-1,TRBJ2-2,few,CASSEGLAGNTGELFF,TGTGCCAGCAGTGAAGGACTAGCGGGGAACACCGGGGAGCTGTTTTTT
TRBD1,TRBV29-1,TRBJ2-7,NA,CSVTGVGEQYF,TGCAGCGTGACAGGGGTGGGTGAGCAGTACTTC
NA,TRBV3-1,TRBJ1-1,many,CASSQGNTEAFF,TGTGCCAGCAGCCAAGGGAACACTGAAGCTTTCTTT
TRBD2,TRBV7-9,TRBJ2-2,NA,CASSSGTSVGELFF,TGTGCCAGCAGCTCCGGGACTAGTGTCGGGGAGCTGTTTTTT
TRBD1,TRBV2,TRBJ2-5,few,CASSEALSPGGQETQYF,TGTGCCAGCAGTGAAGCGCTTTCCCCAGGGGGCCAAGAGACCCAGTACTTC
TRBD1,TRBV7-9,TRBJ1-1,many,CASGPGQGGTEAFF,TGTGCCAGCGGACCGGGACAGGGCGGCACTGAAGCTTTCTTT
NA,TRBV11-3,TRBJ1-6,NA,CASSIGRGELPLHF,TGTGCCAGCAGCATAGGGAGGGGGGAGCTACCCCTCCACTTT